One sample yielded the 23 T cell receptor beta chains listed below, sequenced in a study of early T cells in non-severe SARS-CoV-2 infection (dated by TCRdb to the early 2020s). Library generation was performed with 5' RACE. TCRdb names NextSeq 500 as the instrument used. In TCRdb, the public reads were trimmed at Q25 with fastp and aligned with MiXCR, with productive beta chains retained. CDR3 protein sequences are deduplicated, and each keeps its most common genes and DNA. For this sample there are 30,000 to 40,000 distinct CDR3 sequences; about 5% appear just once. The ten largest clones add up to 13% to 15% of the sample. Sequencing input: whole blood. The receptors come from an adult who was a healthcare worker with PCR-confirmed SARS-CoV-2 infection or an uninfected control (not recorded which).

This clonotype was found many times. The rearrangement joins TRBV2 to TRBJ2-5; D unclear. Per germline, CDR1 SNHLY and CDR2 FYNNEI. This CDR3 has 15 amino acids. V lost 3 bases to trimming and J lost 5 bases, with 16 bases between them. CDR3 nucleotides: TGTGCCAGCAGTGAGGCTGCTAGAACATTGGAGACCCAGTACTTC. This sequence encodes CASSEAARTLETQYF.

The chain recombines TRBV2 with TRBJ1-1; 10 bases are shared with TRBD1. CDR1 and CDR2 from the germline V gene are SNHLY and FYNNEI. Trimming took 6 bases from V and 4 from J; bases not matched to a gene: 5. This CDR3 spans 14 amino acids. CDR3 residues: CASRPDRGFTEAFF. Here the CDR3 DNA reads TGTGCCAGCAGGCCGGACAGGGGGTTCACTGAAGCTTTCTTT.

This clonotype showed up just a few times. V is TRBV4-3 and J is TRBJ2-5; 8 bases are a match to TRBD1. Per the germline V gene, CDR1 is LGHNA and CDR2 is YSLEER. CDR3 length: 14 amino acids. V lost 1 base to trimming and J lost 5 bases; unmatched junction nucleotides: 3. This CDR3 is CASSQGTGWETQYF. The CDR3 DNA is TGCGCCAGCAGCCAAGGGACAGGGTGGGAGACCCAGTACTTC.

The chain recombines TRBV10-3 with TRBJ1-1, with D possibly matching TRBD1 (6 bases). Trimming shortened V by 9 bases and J by 1 base, and 12 bases separated the two germline ends. The CDR3 extends over 13 amino acids. Germline V gene data show CDR1 as ENHRY and CDR2 as SYGVKD. CDR3 sequence (DNA): TGTGCCATAGGACAGTTTGGGAACACTGAAGCTTTCTTT. Its protein is CAIGQFGNTEAFF.

This clonotype was seen repeatedly, ten times or more. The V and J genes are TRBV20-1 and TRBJ2-5; 8 bases map to TRBD2. The CDR3 is made up of 15 amino acids. Trimming cost V 3 bases and J 3 bases; bases outside gene matches: 9. Germline CDR1 is DFQATT and CDR2 is SNEGSKA (reference sequence). The CDR3 DNA sequence: TGCAGTGCTAGGGTCCCGGGTAGCGGGAAAGAGACCCAGTACTTC. Encoded protein: CSARVPGSGKETQYF.

A few counts support this clonotype. The chain links TRBV7-8 to TRBJ2-7; 8 nucleotides line up with TRBD1. V shed 4 bases, J shed 4 bases, and the junction held 6 bases outside the gene matches. CDR3 size: 14 residues. Germline lookup yields CDR1 SGHVS and CDR2 FQNEAQ. The CDR3 nucleotides are TGTGCCAGCAGCTCAAGACAGGGGAGGTACGAGCAGTACTTC. This gives the protein CASSSRQGRYEQYF.

This clonotype was counted at least ten times. V and J are TRBV7-2 and TRBJ1-3; D gene unclear. The germline gives CDR1 SGHTA, CDR2 FQGNSA. With 1 base removed from V and 8 bases from J, the gap between germline ends came to 9 bases. This CDR3 spans 13 amino acids. CDR3 sequence: CASSLGSGDTIYF. The CDR3, as DNA: TGTGCCAGCAGCTTAGGCAGTGGGGACACCATATATTTT.

The genes are TRBV5-4 and TRBJ2-1, with 14 bases that match TRBD2. V was pared by 0 bases and J by 8 bases, with 4 bases of the junction left unmatched. CDR3 length: 16 amino acids. Germline lookup yields CDR1 SGHNT and CDR2 YYREEE (reference sequence). This CDR3 reads CASSLARLAGGDEQFF. CDR3 DNA sequence: TGTGCCAGCAGCTTGGCCAGACTAGCGGGGGGGGATGAGCAGTTCTTC.

There are many counts of this clonotype. This sequence joins TRBV3-1 and TRBJ1-2; the D is unclear. The CDR3 covers 13 residues. Per the germline V gene, CDR1 is LGHDT and CDR2 is YNNKEL (reference sequence). V was pared by 0 bases and J by 5 bases, with 7 bases between. The DNA of the CDR3 is TGTGCCAGCAGCCAAGATAGGTCGTATGGCTACACCTTC. This encodes CASSQDRSYGYTF.

This clonotype was recorded at least ten times. This chain joins TRBV6-1 and TRBJ1-1; D unresolved. V shed 6 bases and J shed 2 bases, with 10 bases lying between them. Germline V gene sequence: CDR1 MNHNS, CDR2 SASEGT. This CDR3 is 13 amino acids long. CDR3 region: CASRDVRNTEAFF. The DNA of the CDR3 is TGTGCCAGCAGGGACGTCAGAAACACTGAAGCTTTCTTT.

This clonotype was detected only a few times. CDR3 nucleotide sequence: TGTGCCAGCAGCCGTCAGTACATGAACACTGAAGCTTTCTTT. Translating gives CASSRQYMNTEAFF. The chain joins TRBV9 to TRBJ1-1; the D is unclear. Trimming removed 4 bases from V and 0 bases from J, with 10 bases in between. The CDR3 spans 14 residues. CDR1 is SGDLS, CDR2 YYNGEE, per germline. Combining the CDR3 with reference TRBV9 and TRBJ1-1 gives the whole variable domain DSGVTQTPKHLITATGQRVTLRCSPRSGDLSVYWYQQSLDQGLQFLIQYYNGEERAKGNILERFSAQQFPDLHSELNLSSLELGDSALYFCASSRQYMNTEAFFGQGTRLTVV.

The chain carries TRBV7-2 and TRBJ1-1, with 7 bases matching TRBD1. This CDR3 is built from 14 residues. CDR1 is SGHTA and CDR2 is FQGNSA in the germline V gene. V lost 1 base and J lost 5; bases outside the gene matches: 4. The CDR3 DNA sequence: TGTGCCAGCAGCTTAGAGGGGGCAAGGACTGAAGCTTTCTTT. This encodes CASSLEGARTEAFF.

This clonotype came up many times. The chain has TRBV11-2 and TRBJ2-1; D gene uncertain. There are 15 residues in the CDR3. Germline V lookup: CDR1 SGHAT, CDR2 FQNNGV. Deletions cut 5 bases from V and 5 bases from J, with 16 bases between. DNA for the CDR3: TGTGCCAGCAGCCCCGGAGAGCTTCTTAACAATGAGCAGTTCTTC. This encodes CASSPGELLNNEQFF.

This clonotype occurred a few times. The chain joins TRBV5-1 to TRBJ1-4; 10 bases match TRBD1. The germline V gene has CDR1 SGHRS and CDR2 YFSETQ. The CDR3 length is 14 residues. Trimming at V came to 10 bases and at J to 5 bases, leaving 8 bases not matched to a gene. CDR3 loop: CACKETGGNEKLFF. The CDR3 coding sequence is TGCGCCTGTAAGGAGACAGGGGGCAATGAAAAACTGTTTTTT.

The chain has TRBV12-3 or TRBV12-4 and TRBJ2-7; 12 positions agree with TRBD2. V shed 6 bases and J 2 bases; nucleotides not matched to a gene: 8. CDR3 length equals 16 residues. CDR3 bases: TGTGCCAGCAGCCCAGGGACTAGCGGGCTAACCTACGAGCAGTACTTC. Translating it yields CASSPGTSGLTYEQYF.

The rearrangement links TRBV12-3 or TRBV12-4 to TRBJ2-1; D call uncertain. The CDR3 extends over 11 amino acids. Trimming stripped 5 bases from V and 7 bases from J, with 6 bases between. DNA of the CDR3: TGTGCCAGCAGTCATCCGAATGAGCAGTTCTTC. It yields the protein CASSHPNEQFF.

This clonotype showed up many times. The chain links TRBV7-2 to TRBJ2-1, with D possibly being TRBD1 (5 bases). Per the germline V gene, CDR1 is SGHTA and CDR2 is FQGNSA. V was cut by 3 bases and J by 5 bases, with 11 bases left in between. The CDR3 is 14 amino acids. DNA of the CDR3: TGTGCCAGCAGCTTGGTAGGGGTCGACAATGAGCAGTTCTTC. It codes for CASSLVGVDNEQFF.

This chain uses TRBV7-8 with TRBJ2-7, with D perhaps TRBD2 (5 bases). CDR1 and CDR2 from the germline V gene are SGHVS and FQNEAQ. V dropped 0 bases and J dropped 4 bases, with 22 bases sitting between them. CDR3 size: 18 residues. The CDR3 here is CASSLAPSGWGIFYEQYF. For the CDR3, the DNA is TGTGCCAGCAGCTTAGCCCCATCGGGGTGGGGAATTTTTTACGAGCAGTACTTC.

The chain employs TRBV11-3 and TRBJ2-1; D ambiguous. Trimming took off 5 bases at V and 4 bases at J, with 6 bases between the two ends. Germline CDR1 reads SGHNT; CDR2 reads YENEEA. The CDR3 has 12 amino acids. The CDR3 here is CASSQEYNEQFF. CDR3 DNA: TGTGCCAGCAGCCAGGAATACAATGAGCAGTTCTTC.

This clonotype was seen repeatedly, ten times or more. The chain couples TRBV7-2 to TRBJ2-7; D unclear. V was shortened by 1 base and J by 1 base, with 11 bases between the two germline ends. Germline CDR1 and CDR2: SGHTA and FQGNSA. The CDR3 has 15 residues. CDR3 in amino acids: CASSLEDGESYEQYF. The CDR3, as DNA: TGTGCCAGCAGCTTAGAAGACGGAGAATCCTACGAGCAGTACTTC.

This clonotype appeared a few times. The chain combines TRBV6-5 with TRBJ1-2, with unresolved D. The ends were cut back, 2 bases at V and 5 bases at J, with 9 bases in the middle. Looked up from germline, CDR1 is MNHEY and CDR2 is SVGAGI. The CDR3 runs to 13 residues. The CDR3 reads CASSYRKFYGYTF. For the CDR3, the DNA is TGTGCCAGCAGTTACCGGAAGTTTTATGGCTACACCTTC.

Comments on this clonotype: Relative to the germline gene, one junction end is altered; a read error may explain this. The rearrangement joins TRBV5-1 to TRBJ1-6; the D is unclear. Germline assignment: CDR1 SGHRS and CDR2 YFSETQ. The CDR3 covers 15 residues. In nucleotides, the CDR3 is TGCGCCAGCAGCTTAGAGAGCTCCTATAATTCACCCCTCCATTTT. This encodes CASSLESSYNSPLHF.

This clonotype has a handful of counts. This rearrangement joins TRBV9 to TRBJ2-7; weak D call: TRBD2 (6 bases). This CDR3 contains 14 residues. The V and J ends lost 3 bases and 0 bases respectively, with 10 bases between them. Germline V CDR1 and CDR2: SGDLS, YYNGEE. The CDR3 DNA reads as TGTGCCAGCAGCGGTCGGAGGGACTCCTACGAGCAGTACTTC. Translating gives CASSGRRDSYEQYF.